Shown below are 27 T cell receptor beta chains from a single sample sequenced in a study of T-cell memory formation after mild COVID-19. One entry per CDR3 protein, called by TCRdb with MiXCR from the 5' RACE reads. The table includes about 260,000 distinct CDR3 sequences, approximately 8.4% detected once. Sequenced: PBMCs or a T cell subset sorted from them (not recorded which). Receptors were obtained from a man between 18 and 35 years old who had mild COVID-19 (a few samples of this study predate the infection). Cell type and time point are not known.

The chain uses TRBV19 and TRBJ1-1; D ambiguous. The germline gives CDR1 LNHDA, CDR2 SQIVND (reference sequence). The CDR3 has 17 amino acids. V was shortened by 5 bases and J by 1 base, with 20 bases between the two germline ends. The CDR3 coding sequence is TGTGCCAGTAGTCTCTCGGACTCGAGTCTTGGGAACACTGAAGCTTTCTTT. Translated: CASSLSDSSLGNTEAFF.

V gene TRBV4-2 combines with J gene TRBJ1-2; D is ambiguous. Between the trimmed V and J ends, which lost 1 base and 4 bases, there was a span of 13 bases. CDR1 is LGHNA, CDR2 YNFKEQ, per germline. This CDR3 has 15 residues. The DNA for the CDR3 is TGTGCCAGCAGCCAAGGGAGCGTCGGGAGCTATGGCTACACCTTC. Protein sequence: CASSQGSVGSYGYTF.

Many counts were recorded for this clonotype. V usage is TRBV10-3 and J usage is TRBJ2-1; 9 bases match TRBD1. This CDR3 has 16 amino acids. In germline, CDR1 is ENHRY, CDR2 SYGVKD. With 2 bases clipped from V and 3 bases from J, the junction kept 5 bases outside the gene matches. In nucleotides, the CDR3 is TGTGCCATCAGTGAGCTACGGACAGGGGTCTACAATGAGCAGTTCTTC. Translating gives CAISELRTGVYNEQFF.

This clonotype was picked up a small number of times. The V call is TRBV21-1, the J call TRBJ1-1; the table's D call of TRBD1 was not tested on the DNA. TRBV21-1 represents a pseudogene. The CDR3 is made up of 18 amino acids. The CDR3 protein is CASSKTYRSRDPGAEAFF. DNA for the CDR3: TGTGCCAGCAGCAAGACTTACCGTTCAAGGGATCCGGGCGCTGAAGCTTTCTTT.

This clonotype was seen a few times. Written as DNA, the CDR3 is TGCGCCAGCAGTACAGGGCCTTCAGCGCCTGGTGAGACCCAGTACTTC. This gives the protein CASSTGPSAPGETQYF. The chain couples TRBV5-1 to TRBJ2-5; D is perhaps TRBD1 (6 bases). Trimming took off 5 bases at V and 5 bases at J, with 22 bases between the two ends. This CDR3 has 16 residues. Germline lookup yields CDR1 SGHRS and CDR2 YFSETQ.

In this sample, this clonotype turned up many times. The chain links TRBV29-1 to TRBJ1-5, with 9 nucleotides matching TRBD1. The CDR3 extends over 13 amino acids. Germline values: CDR1 SQVTM, CDR2 ANQGSEA. The V and J ends lost 4 bases and 2 bases, in that order; junction bases with no gene match: 0. The CDR3 DNA sequence: TGCAGCGTTGGGACAGGGGGCAATCAGCCCCAGCATTTT. This encodes CSVGTGGNQPQHF.

This clonotype was seen a few times. This chain uses TRBV6-2 or TRBV6-3 with TRBJ2-5, with D possibly being TRBD2 (6 bases). V lost 7 bases and J lost 4, with 16 bases in between. CDR3 length: 14 residues. The germline V gene has CDR1 MNHEY and CDR2 SVGEGT. Here the CDR3 reads CASTHRRGGETQYF. Written as DNA, the CDR3 is TGTGCCAGCACTCACAGGAGGGGCGGAGAGACCCAGTACTTC.

The J gene is TRBJ1-5, the V gene TRBV6-2 or TRBV6-3; D might be TRBD1 (6 bases). The CDR3 is made up of 14 amino acids. The V and J ends lost 6 bases and 4 bases respectively, with 13 bases between them. Germline V CDR1 and CDR2: MNHEY, SVGEGT. The DNA for the CDR3 is TGTGCCAGCAGCCTCAGGGGTAGGAATCAGCCCCAGCATTTT. As protein: CASSLRGRNQPQHF.

The chain recombines TRBV18 with TRBJ2-3, with D possibly matching TRBD2 (5 bases). This CDR3 contains 14 residues. Germline CDR1 reads KGHSH; CDR2 reads LQKENI. Trimming cost V 2 bases and J 5 bases, with 11 bases left between them. As DNA, the CDR3 is TGTGCCAGCTCACCAGATGCGGGTAGAGATACGCAGTATTTT. This codes for CASSPDAGRDTQYF.

This clonotype turned up a few times. CDR3 bases: TGTGCCAGCACCTGGTGGGGGGGGAATGAGCAGTTCTTC. Residues: CASTWWGGNEQFF. The gene calls are TRBV12-3 or TRBV12-4 and TRBJ2-1, with TRBD2 matching over 7 bases. This CDR3 region has 13 residues. V was pared by 7 bases and J by 7 bases, with 7 bases of the junction left unmatched.

This clonotype was observed at least ten times. The chain joins TRBV6-5 to TRBJ2-3; a weak D match, TRBD1 (6 bases). V was cut by 2 bases and J by 10 bases, with 16 bases left in between. CDR1 and CDR2 from the germline V gene are MNHEY and SVGAGI. The CDR3 is 14 amino acids. CDR3 DNA sequence: TGTGCCAGCAGTTACGAACAGGGAATCAGTGCGCAGTATTTT. Amino acids: CASSYEQGISAQYF.

This clonotype occurred a few times. The chain uses TRBV12-3 or TRBV12-4 and TRBJ1-2; 7 nucleotides line up with TRBD1. The V segment lost 5 bases and the J segment 4 bases; nucleotides outside the gene matches: 4. The length of the CDR3 is 13 residues. CDR3 bases: TGTGCCAGCAGTCCCGGGACAGTCTATGGCTACACCTTC. Its protein product is CASSPGTVYGYTF.

The V call is TRBV5-1, the J call TRBJ2-1; TRBD2 matches at 7 bases. Germline trimming cut 4 bases from V and 1 base from J; bases unmatched to any gene: 8. This CDR3 is 16 amino acids long. Per germline, CDR1 SGHRS and CDR2 YFSETQ. The CDR3 nucleotides read TGCGCCAGCAGCCCCGGGGAGGGAAAGTCCTACAATGAGCAGTTCTTC. Its translation is CASSPGEGKSYNEQFF. The variable domain in full, with the rest retrieved from reference TRBV5-1 and TRBJ2-1, is KAGVTQTPRYLIKTRGQQVTLSCSPISGHRSVSWYQQTPGQGLQFLFEYFSETQRNKGNFPGRFSGRQFSNSRSEMNVSTLELGDSALYLCASSPGEGKSYNEQFFGPGTRLTVL.

Many counts were recorded for this clonotype. The chain has TRBV7-3 and TRBJ1-1, with 7 nucleotides matching TRBD1. The CDR3 length is 13 residues. V gave up 5 bases and J gave up 5 bases; unmatched junction bases: 5. Germline V gives CDR1 SGHTA, CDR2 FQGTGA. DNA for the CDR3: TGTGCCAGCAGCACTCAGGGGGGGACTGAAGCTTTCTTT. It codes for CASSTQGGTEAFF. The whole variable domain, filled in from reference TRBV7-3 and TRBJ1-1, reads GAGVSQTPSNKVTEKGKYVELRCDPISGHTALYWYRQSLGQGPEFLIYFQGTGAADDSGLPNDRFFAVRPEGSVSTLKIQRTERGDSAVYLCASSTQGGTEAFFGQGTRLTVV.

This clonotype was detected ten times or more. This chain uses TRBV7-2 with TRBJ2-2; D not certain. With 1 base removed from V and 10 bases from J, the gap between germline ends came to 13 bases. The germline V gene has CDR1 SGHTA and CDR2 FQGNSA. CDR3 length: 14 residues. The chain's CDR3 is CASSLVALGTELFF. As DNA, the CDR3 is TGTGCCAGCAGCTTAGTGGCGCTAGGAACGGAGCTGTTTTTT.

This clonotype was counted between two and nine times. The CDR3 DNA sequence: TGCGCCAGCAGCTTTACAGGGTACACTGAAGCTTTCTTT. This sequence encodes CASSFTGYTEAFF. V usage is TRBV5-1 and J usage is TRBJ1-1; weak D call: TRBD1 (6 bases). V was pared by 2 bases and J by 3 bases, with 8 bases between. In germline, CDR1 is SGHRS, CDR2 YFSETQ. The CDR3 sequence is 13 residues long.

The chain combines TRBV4-2 with TRBJ2-5; D perhaps matches TRBD1 (5 bases). CDR3 size: 14 residues. Germline loops: CDR1 LGHNA, CDR2 YNFKEQ. Trimming removed 3 bases from V and 5 bases from J, with 13 bases in between. The CDR3 is CASSQAAWGETQYF. CDR3 nucleotides: TGTGCCAGCAGCCAGGCCGCTTGGGGCGAGACCCAGTACTTC.

In its sample, this clonotype was seen a few times. The chain recombines TRBV6-5 with TRBJ1-1, with D maybe TRBD1 (5 bases). V lost 0 bases, J lost 4 bases, and 12 bases lay in between. In germline, CDR1 is MNHEY, CDR2 SVGAGI. The CDR3 is 15 amino acids. Written as DNA, the CDR3 is TGTGCCAGCAGTTACTCCCAGGGATTAGGCACTGAAGCTTTCTTT. As protein: CASSYSQGLGTEAFF.

This clonotype was counted a few times. The chain joins TRBV7-9 to TRBJ2-7, with 9 nucleotides matching TRBD2. Germline assignment: CDR1 SEHNR and CDR2 FQNEAQ (reference sequence). The CDR3 is made up of 14 amino acids. V shed 2 bases and J 6 bases; nucleotides not matched to a gene: 5. CDR3 loop: CASSLYLAGLEQYF. In DNA, the CDR3 is TGTGCCAGCAGCTTATACCTAGCGGGACTCGAGCAGTACTTC.

Remarks on this clonotype: Because it lacks the conserved phenylalanine or tryptophan at the end, this CDR3 is likely a read error. The DNA for the CDR3 is TGTGCCAGCAGTTACCCGCCTAGCTACAATGAGCAGTTCCTC. It encodes CASSYPPSYNEQFL. This chain links TRBV6-5 with TRBJ2-1; D gene ambiguous. The V end lost 2 bases, the J end lost 3 bases, and 8 bases lay between the germline ends. The germline gives CDR1 MNHEY, CDR2 SVGAGI. The CDR3 totals 14 residues.

This clonotype was counted many times. V gene TRBV12-3 or TRBV12-4 combines with J gene TRBJ1-1, with unresolved D. The CDR3 spans 11 residues. V was cut by 9 bases and J by 6 bases, with 11 bases left in between. The CDR3: CASKKGPEAFF. Written as DNA, the CDR3 is TGTGCCAGTAAAAAAGGCCCTGAAGCTTTCTTT.

The sample holds a few counts of this clonotype. The rearrangement joins TRBV5-6 to TRBJ2-3; maybe TRBD2 (6 bases). Trimming shortened V by 3 bases and J by 7 bases, and 15 bases separated the two germline ends. The CDR3 consists of 14 residues. Germline V gene lookup returns CDR1 SGHDT and CDR2 YYEEEE. CDR3 sequence (DNA): TGTGCCAGCAGCTCCCGGGACTCCACCAATACGCAGTATTTT. Translating it yields CASSSRDSTNTQYF.

This clonotype came up a few times. V and J are TRBV7-8 and TRBJ1-1; D call uncertain. Trimming removed 3 bases at V and 1 base at J, with 3 bases between. The CDR3 runs to 12 residues. In germline, CDR1 is SGHVS, CDR2 FQNEAQ. The CDR3 sequence: CASSFTNTEAFF. CDR3 coding DNA: TGTGCCAGCAGCTTTACGAACACTGAAGCTTTCTTT.

The J gene is TRBJ1-6, the V gene TRBV10-3; D is undetermined. Germline CDR1 reads ENHRY; CDR2 reads SYGVKD. The CDR3 covers 13 residues. V was pared by 0 bases and J by 8 bases, with 5 bases between. In DNA, the CDR3 is TGTGCCATCAGTGAGTCTCGGGATTCACCCCTCCACTTT. Translated, it gives CAISESRDSPLHF.

This clonotype was seen a handful of times. J is TRBJ1-4 and V is TRBV6-1; D is unresolved. Deletions cut 6 bases from V and 6 bases from J, with 8 bases between. The CDR3 is made up of 12 amino acids. In germline, CDR1 is MNHNS, CDR2 SASEGT. DNA of the CDR3: TGTGCCAGCAGCATCCGGGATGAAAAACTGTTTTTT. As protein: CASSIRDEKLFF.

This clonotype was counted at least ten times. The chain joins TRBV7-2 to TRBJ2-3; TRBD2 aligns across 13 bases. V shed 5 bases and J 1 base; nucleotides not matched to a gene: 6. CDR1 and CDR2 from the germline V gene are SGHTA and FQGNSA. The CDR3 has 17 residues. The CDR3 coding sequence is TGTGCCAGCAGCCCCAGGACTAGCGGGGGCGGCACAGATACGCAGTATTTT. Amino acids: CASSPRTSGGGTDTQYF.

The chain couples TRBV18 to TRBJ1-1, with 12 bases that match TRBD1. Germline V gives CDR1 KGHSH, CDR2 LQKENI. V lost 0 bases to trimming and J lost 3 bases; unmatched junction nucleotides: 2. The CDR3 has 16 residues. The CDR3 sequence: CASSPPGQGAYTEAFF. The CDR3 region has the DNA TGTGCCAGCTCACCACCGGGACAGGGGGCGTACACTGAAGCTTTCTTT.